Shown below are 9 T cell receptor beta chains from a single sample sequenced in a study of naive and memory T cell subsets. Ligated cDNA underwent four rounds of PCR with nested alpha and beta constant region primers and SP2. TCRdb re-called the 5' RACE reads through MiXCR, storing one row per CDR3 protein. The profile covers 55,000 to 70,000 distinct CDR3 sequences, with approximately 7.2% appearing a single time and around 10% taken by the ten largest. The library had UMIs added by 3' ligation of an oligonucleotide to TCR cDNA. The source of these receptors is a male donor in good health.

This clonotype was recorded a few times. Its ends do not fully match the called genes, so a read error is possible. V usage is TRBV5-1 and J usage is TRBJ2-7, with 9 bases matching TRBD1. CDR3 length: 12 amino acids. Germline values: CDR1 SGHRS, CDR2 YFSETQ. This chain's CDR3 is CASSLETGGSNF. CDR3 DNA sequence: TGCGCCAGCAGCTTGGAGACAGGGGGGAGCAACTTC.

This clonotype was recorded at least ten times. The DNA is omitted, as the CDR3 cannot be located on it reliably, and the CDR3 follows TCRdb's listing. This chain connects TRBV6-5 to TRBJ2-5; the table names TRBD1, a call not compared with the DNA. The CDR3 has 14 amino acids, counting both end residues. Germline V gives CDR1 MNHEY, CDR2 SVGAGI. The CDR3 loop reads CASSSGAYQETQYF.

This clonotype was seen many times. The chain couples TRBV10-3 to TRBJ2-1; 7 positions match TRBD1. The CDR3 consists of 14 residues. V was clipped by 6 bases and J by 2 bases; unmatched bases: 4. CDR1 and CDR2 from the germline V gene are ENHRY and SYGVKD. CDR3 residues: CAIRQGSPYNEQFF. In DNA, the CDR3 is TGTGCCATCAGACAGGGGTCCCCCTACAATGAGCAGTTCTTC.

This clonotype was observed at least ten times. The chain couples TRBV5-1 to TRBJ1-1; maybe TRBD1 (6 bases). The CDR3 sequence is 13 residues long. The germline gives CDR1 SGHRS, CDR2 YFSETQ. V was cut by 6 bases and J by 4 bases, with 13 bases left in between. For the CDR3, the DNA is TGCGCCAGCACCGCCCAGGGGCGCACTGAAGCTTTCTTT. Its translation: CASTAQGRTEAFF.

This clonotype was recorded at least ten times. The genes are TRBV5-5 and TRBJ2-1, with D unresolved. Looked up from germline, CDR1 is SGHKS and CDR2 is YYEKEE (reference sequence). Trimming removed 4 bases from V and 2 bases from J, with 16 bases in between. CDR3 size: 16 residues. In DNA, the CDR3 is TGTGCCAGCAGCCCGAACCTGGCGATTCCCTACAATGAGCAGTTCTTC. Translated: CASSPNLAIPYNEQFF.

This sequence joins TRBV6-1 and TRBJ2-1; 7 bases map to TRBD2. V lost 2 bases, J lost 4 bases, and 8 bases stayed unmatched. The CDR3 contains 16 residues. Germline values: CDR1 MNHNS, CDR2 SASEGT. In DNA form, the CDR3 reads TGTGCCAGCAGTGAATGGTTACTAGCGCAGTACAATGAGCAGTTCTTC. Translating it yields CASSEWLLAQYNEQFF.

This clonotype was found many times. The chain joins TRBV9 to TRBJ2-2; 9 positions match TRBD2. Germline V lookup: CDR1 SGDLS, CDR2 YYNGEE. V lost 2 bases, J lost 6 bases, and 5 bases stayed unmatched. The CDR3 covers 15 residues. The CDR3 spells CASSVQAGGPGELFF. As DNA, the CDR3 is TGTGCCAGCAGCGTCCAAGCGGGGGGCCCCGGGGAGCTGTTTTTT.

The chain employs TRBV7-9 and TRBJ1-1; D is uncertain. The CDR3 has 13 residues. Between the trimmed V and J ends, which lost 2 bases and 4 bases, there was a span of 8 bases. The germline V gene encodes CDR1 SEHNR and CDR2 FQNEAQ (reference sequence). In nucleotides, the CDR3 is TGTGCCAGCAGCTTAACTGTAGCCACTGAAGCTTTCTTT. Protein sequence: CASSLTVATEAFF.

This sequence joins TRBV3-1 and TRBJ2-5, with D tentatively TRBD2 (6 bases). V was clipped by 3 bases and J by 0 bases, with 14 bases between them. The CDR3 runs to 16 residues. Germline V gene sequence: CDR1 LGHDT, CDR2 YNNKEL (reference sequence). CDR3 nucleotide sequence: TGTGCCAGCAGCCACTGGGTAGCGGAGTACCAAGAGACCCAGTACTTC. Protein sequence: CASSHWVAEYQETQYF.